Shown below are 23 T cell receptor beta chains from a single sample sequenced in a study of blood T cell repertoires in COVID-19. Sequencing used immunoSEQ multiplex PCR; TCRdb keeps in-frame clones, though not all of them. The data contain about 100,000 clones, 88% of them seen just once; the ten biggest clones take up 6.8%. The sequenced sample was peripheral blood. Source of these receptors: a man aged 45-65 years with active or convalescent COVID-19.

The chain has TRBV6-6 and TRBJ1-1, with D possibly TRBD1 on 5 matching bases. V was shortened by 1 base and J by 3 bases, with 6 bases between the two germline ends. Per germline, CDR1 MNHNY and CDR2 SVGAGI (reference sequence). CDR3 length: 13 residues. Written as DNA, the CDR3 is TGTGCCAGCAGTTACTTACAGGACACTGAAGCTTTCTTT. The encoded protein is CASSYLQDTEAFF.

The chain links TRBV27 to TRBJ2-2, with 14 positions matching TRBD2. The CDR3 totals 16 residues. Germline V gene lookup returns CDR1 MNHEY and CDR2 SMNVEV (reference sequence). The J segment lost 8 bases and the V segment lost 5 bases, leaving 7 bases of the junction unmatched. The DNA of the CDR3 is TGTGCCAGCAGTCCCGGGACTAGCGGGAGACTGGGGGAGCTGTTTTTT. As protein: CASSPGTSGRLGELFF.

CDR3 DNA: TGTGCCAGCAGTTTACGGCAGGGTACGGACGAGCAGTACTTC. Encoded protein: CASSLRQGTDEQYF. The chain recombines TRBV27 with TRBJ2-7; D possibly corresponds to TRBD1 (5 bases). V was clipped by 2 bases and J by 5 bases, with 13 bases between them. Germline V lookup: CDR1 MNHEY, CDR2 SMNVEV (reference sequence). The CDR3 contains 14 residues.

Concerning this clone itself: One junction end disagrees with the germline gene, perhaps due to a read error. The chain has TRBV9 and TRBJ1-5, with unresolved D. CDR3 length equals 17 residues. Per germline, CDR1 SGDLS and CDR2 YYNGEE. The CDR3 loop is CAFPKRCGRYSNQPQHF. The CDR3 DNA is TGCGCCTTCCCAAAGAGGTGCGGCAGATATAGCAATCAGCCCCAGCATTTT.

The chain is built from TRBV6-6 and TRBJ2-1; 7 bases line up with TRBD1. Germline V lookup: CDR1 MNHNY, CDR2 SVGAGI (reference sequence). CDR3 length: 15 amino acids. V trimming: 5 bases; J trimming: 8 bases; junction bases outside the gene matches: 12. This CDR3 reads CASSRIQGSGDEQFF. The CDR3 nucleotides are TGTGCCAGCAGTCGAATACAGGGGTCTGGTGATGAGCAGTTCTTC.

The chain is built from TRBV9 and TRBJ2-3; D not certain. The CDR3 runs 15 residues. V was shortened by 0 bases and J by 2 bases, with 10 bases between the two germline ends. The V gene's germline CDR1 is SGDLS and CDR2 YYNGEE. The CDR3 sequence: CASSVEETSTDTQYF. The DNA of the CDR3 is TGTGCCAGCAGCGTAGAAGAGACTTCCACAGATACGCAGTATTTT.

The rearrangement links TRBV30 to TRBJ1-3; 9 positions agree with TRBD1. V was pared by 7 bases and J by 4 bases, with 11 bases of the junction left unmatched. In germline, CDR1 is GTSNPN, CDR2 SVGIG (reference sequence). The CDR3 has 15 amino acids. CDR3 coding DNA: TGTGCCTACGGGACAGGGACCCCTCTAGGAAACACCATATATTTT. Encoded protein: CAYGTGTPLGNTIYF.

The J gene is TRBJ2-3, the V gene TRBV19; TRBD2 matches at 9 bases. Germline CDR1 is LNHDA and CDR2 is SQIVND (reference sequence). This CDR3 is 15 amino acids long. V lost 3 bases to trimming and J lost 4 bases; unmatched junction nucleotides: 5. The CDR3 region has the DNA TGTGCCAGTAGTATCGGGATAGCGGGAGCAGATACGCAGTATTTT. Amino acid sequence: CASSIGIAGADTQYF.

The chain combines TRBV18 with TRBJ1-4; a weak D match, TRBD1 (5 bases). Germline V gene data show CDR1 as KGHSH and CDR2 as LQKENI. The CDR3 sequence is 18 residues long. Trimming removed 2 bases from V and 8 bases from J, with 24 bases in between. The CDR3 DNA sequence: TGTGCCAGCTCACCATCCGCGACCTTAACCGACAGTGGGGAAAAACTGTTTTTT. Translating gives CASSPSATLTDSGEKLFF.

The chain employs TRBV4-1 and TRBJ1-5; possibly TRBD1 for D (6 bases). Deletions cut 4 bases from V and 1 base from J, with 17 bases between. The CDR3 is 17 amino acids. Germline V gene sequence: CDR1 MGHRA, CDR2 YSYEKL. DNA of the CDR3: TGCGCCAGCAGCCTCTACAGGGATGAGGACAGCAATCAGCCCCAGCATTTT. This sequence encodes CASSLYRDEDSNQPQHF.

This clone came up a few times. The rearrangement uses TRBV7-9 and TRBJ2-1; a weak D match, TRBD2 (6 bases). V lost 3 bases to trimming and J lost 6 bases, with 12 bases between them. CDR1 is SEHNR, CDR2 FQNEAQ, per germline (reference sequence). This CDR3 spans 14 amino acids. The CDR3 bases are TGTGCCAGCAGCTTTATGCGGGATGGCAATGAGCAGTTCTTC. Protein product: CASSFMRDGNEQFF.

The chain recombines TRBV10-3 with TRBJ2-1; the D gene is possibly TRBD2 (6 bases). Between the trimmed V and J ends, which lost 9 bases and 5 bases, there was a span of 11 bases. The CDR3 is made up of 12 amino acids. The germline V gene has CDR1 ENHRY and CDR2 SYGVKD. DNA for the CDR3: TGTGCCATGGCGGGAACCGACAATGAGCAGTTCTTC. Translation gives CAMAGTDNEQFF.

This clone was recorded once. The rearrangement uses TRBV28 and TRBJ1-2; perhaps TRBD1 as D (6 bases). Germline CDR1 and CDR2: MDHEN and SYDVKM. The CDR3 length is 12 residues. The V and J ends lost 6 bases and 10 bases respectively, with 15 bases between them. Here the CDR3 DNA reads TGTGCCAGCAGCTCTCCGGACAGCAACTACACCTTC. It specifies CASSSPDSNYTF.

The V gene is TRBV10-3, the J gene TRBJ2-5; 8 bases agree with TRBD1. There are 15 residues in the CDR3. Germline V CDR1 and CDR2: ENHRY, SYGVKD. V shed 4 bases, J shed 1 base, and the junction held 5 bases outside the gene matches. This CDR3 is CAISAWDRLQETQYF. For the CDR3, the DNA is TGTGCCATCAGTGCCTGGGACAGGCTCCAAGAGACCCAGTACTTC.

The chain is built from TRBV2 and TRBJ1-5, with D tentatively TRBD1 (5 bases). Germline V gene lookup returns CDR1 SNHLY and CDR2 FYNNEI. The germline V and J ends were trimmed by 1 base and 9 bases, with 13 bases remaining between them. CDR3 length equals 14 residues. The CDR3 coding sequence is TGTGCCAGCAGTGAAGGGACAAGGGTAGGGCCCCAGCATTTT. This sequence encodes CASSEGTRVGPQHF.

V is TRBV6-1 and J is TRBJ2-7; D perhaps matches TRBD1 (6 bases). The V end was cut by 3 bases, the J end by 3 bases, with 21 bases between. Germline V gene lookup returns CDR1 MNHNS and CDR2 SASEGT. The CDR3 has 17 residues. CDR3 protein: CASSEIMRSQGYYEQYF. CDR3 DNA: TGTGCCAGCAGTGAGATAATGAGATCACAGGGTTACTACGAGCAGTACTTC.

The rearrangement joins TRBV7-2 to TRBJ2-2, with D uncertain. The CDR3 has 15 residues. Trimming took off 1 base at V and 6 bases at J, with 12 bases between the two ends. Germline loops: CDR1 SGHTA, CDR2 FQGNSA. For the CDR3, the DNA is TGTGCCAGCAGCTTAGATGTGGGCTCCGCCGGGGAGCTGTTTTTT. As protein: CASSLDVGSAGELFF.

The chain combines TRBV2 with TRBJ2-7; 11 bases fit TRBD1. Trimming at V came to 8 bases and at J to 7 bases, leaving 7 bases not matched to a gene. Germline lookup yields CDR1 SNHLY and CDR2 FYNNEI. The CDR3 has 13 residues. DNA of the CDR3: TGTGCCAGCCCGGGACAGGGGGTCGAAGAGCAGTACTTC. It encodes CASPGQGVEEQYF.

This clone was counted a single time. The chain recombines TRBV6-6 with TRBJ1-4; D is unresolved. V lost 3 bases to trimming and J lost 8 bases, with 13 bases between them. CDR1 is MNHNY and CDR2 is SVGAGI in the germline V gene (reference sequence). This CDR3 spans 14 amino acids. CDR3 nucleotide sequence: TGTGCCAGCAGTTATGACGAGTCGCGGGAAAAACTGTTTTTT. Amino acids: CASSYDESREKLFF.

The chain recombines TRBV27 with TRBJ1-2, with D possibly being TRBD1 (6 bases). CDR3 size: 13 residues. Deletions cut 8 bases from V and 6 bases from J, with 16 bases between. Looked up from germline, CDR1 is MNHEY and CDR2 is SMNVEV (reference sequence). CDR3 residues: CASGFGGRDGYTF. DNA of the CDR3: TGTGCCAGCGGATTCGGGGGGCGGGATGGCTACACCTTC.

The rearrangement links TRBV4-1 to TRBJ1-1; 7 bases align to TRBD1. This CDR3 has 15 residues. After removal of 1 base from V and 3 bases from J, the junction contained 5 bases not matched to a gene. The germline V gene has CDR1 MGHRA and CDR2 YSYEKL. CDR3 nucleotide sequence: TGCGCCAGCAGCCAAGTACAGGGGTTGTACACTGAAGCTTTCTTT. Encoded protein: CASSQVQGLYTEAFF.

V is TRBV7-2 and J is TRBJ1-2; 9 bases fit TRBD1. This CDR3 comprises 13 residues. V lost 5 bases, J lost 8 bases, and 6 bases stayed unmatched. Germline V gene data show CDR1 as SGHTA and CDR2 as FQGNSA. CDR3 bases: TGTGCCAGCAGCCAACAGGGGGCTGGAGGCTACACCTTC. Translating gives CASSQQGAGGYTF.

The genes are TRBV30 and TRBJ2-3, with D perhaps matching TRBD2 (6 bases). V lost 3 bases and J 1 base, leaving 14 bases between the germline ends. The germline CDR1 and CDR2 sequences are GTSNPN and SVGIG (reference sequence). This CDR3 contains 15 residues. The DNA for the CDR3 is TGTGCCTGGAGGGAACCGGGACTCCGCACAGATACGCAGTATTTT. The encoded protein is CAWREPGLRTDTQYF.